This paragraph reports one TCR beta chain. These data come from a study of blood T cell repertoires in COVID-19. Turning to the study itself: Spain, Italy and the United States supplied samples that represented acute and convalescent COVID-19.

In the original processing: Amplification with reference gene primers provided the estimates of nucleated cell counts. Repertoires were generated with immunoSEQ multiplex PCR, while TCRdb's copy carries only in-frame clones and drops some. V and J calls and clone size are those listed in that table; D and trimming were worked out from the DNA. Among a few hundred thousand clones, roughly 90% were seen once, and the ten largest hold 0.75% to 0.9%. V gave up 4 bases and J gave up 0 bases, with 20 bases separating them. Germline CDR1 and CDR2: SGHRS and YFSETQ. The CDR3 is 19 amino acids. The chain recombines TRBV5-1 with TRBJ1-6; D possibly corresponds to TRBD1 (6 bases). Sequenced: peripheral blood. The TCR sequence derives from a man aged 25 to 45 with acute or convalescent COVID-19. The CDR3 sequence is CASSPSLQGRSSYNSPLHF. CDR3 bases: TGCGCCAGCAGCCCATCACTACAGGGAAGGAGCTCCTATAATTCACCCCTCCACTTT.